The clone carrying this T cell receptor (beta chain) was seen a few times. The CDR3 loop spans 13 amino acids. V was clipped by 3 bases and J by 6 bases; unmatched bases: 4. The germline CDR1 and CDR2 sequences are LGHNA and YSLEER. TCRdb analysed the RT-PCR reads with MiXCR anew, one entry per CDR3 protein. The sample includes about 830,000 distinct CDR3 sequences, roughly 18% seen only once; the top ten take around 9.9%. This record comes from a study of response to subunit inactivated influenza vaccine. The chain has TRBV4-3 and TRBJ2-7; 8 bases map to TRBD1. This TCR came from a man between 50 and 59 years old who received an inactivated influenza vaccine. The specimen was PBMCs from blood, collected more than 4 days after vaccination. The CDR3: CASSQARGREQYF. The CDR3 DNA is TGCGCCAGCAGCCAGGCCAGGGGGCGCGAGCAGTACTTC.